This passage covers 29 T cell receptor beta chains from one sample sequenced in a study of OX40 agonist ivuxolimab in advanced cancers. Sequenced by immunoSEQ multiplex PCR; TCRdb stores in-frame clones only, minus some. The data contain around 64,000 clones, around nine tenths of them seen just once; the ten biggest clones take up 6% to 8%. This specimen was CD4+ or CD8+ T cells sorted from blood, taken in a trial of the OX40 agonist ivuxolimab. Source of these receptors: an adult with an advanced solid tumor such as melanoma, head and neck, liver or kidney cancer.

The V and J genes are TRBV25-1 and TRBJ2-3, with D uncertain. V was pared by 1 base and J by 6 bases, with 17 bases between. In germline, CDR1 is MGHDK, CDR2 SYGVNS. The CDR3 covers 16 residues. The CDR3, as DNA: TGTGCCAGCAGTGAATCGGTAGCCCCAGCTATCGATACGCAGTATTTT. This encodes CASSESVAPAIDTQYF. Full variable domain (rest looked up from reference TRBV25-1 and TRBJ2-3): EADIYQTPRYLVIGTGKKITLECSQTMGHDKMYWYQQDPGMELHLIHYSYGVNSTEKGDLSSESTVSRIRTEHFPLTLESARPSHTSQYLCASSESVAPAIDTQYFGPGTRLTVL.

The count of this clone is one. The chain links TRBV11-2 to TRBJ1-1, with no clear D. With 5 bases removed from V and 5 bases from J, the gap between germline ends came to 12 bases. Germline-derived CDR1 and CDR2 are SGHAT and FQNNGV. The CDR3 spans 13 residues. In nucleotides, the CDR3 is TGTGCCAGCAGCCCCCCTGGTCGTACTGAAGCTTTCTTT. Residues: CASSPPGRTEAFF. The complete variable domain, with remaining parts taken from reference TRBV11-2 and TRBJ1-1, reads EAGVAQSPRYKIIEKRQSVAFWCNPISGHATLYWYQQILGQGPKLLIQFQNNGVVDDSQLPKDRFSAERLKGVDSTLKIQPAKLEDSAVYLCASSPPGRTEAFFGQGTRLTVV.

The rearrangement joins TRBV9 to TRBJ1-3; D possibly corresponds to TRBD1 (6 bases). Looked up from germline, CDR1 is SGDLS and CDR2 is YYNGEE. Trimming cost V 4 bases and J 2 bases, with 16 bases left between them. The CDR3 runs to 16 residues. CDR3 amino acids: CASSSNRESAGNTIYF. CDR3 in DNA: TGTGCCAGCAGCTCAAACAGGGAGAGTGCTGGAAACACCATATATTTT.

The CDR3 nucleotides read TGTGCCATCAGTGAGTCTGACAGGGTGCAGCCCCAGCATTTT. Translating it yields CAISESDRVQPQHF. V gene TRBV10-3 combines with J gene TRBJ1-5; 7 nucleotides line up with TRBD1. J was trimmed by 7 bases and V by 0 bases; bases with no gene match: 3. The germline V gene has CDR1 ENHRY and CDR2 SYGVKD. The CDR3 extends over 14 amino acids.

V usage is TRBV5-1 and J usage is TRBJ1-1, with D hard to call. Germline V gene lookup returns CDR1 SGHRS and CDR2 YFSETQ. The V gene lost 0 bases and the J gene lost 5 bases, with 14 bases spanning the gap. The CDR3 consists of 15 residues. As DNA, the CDR3 is TGCGCCAGCAGCTTGGACGACACCCGGACGACTGAAGCTTTCTTT. Its translation is CASSLDDTRTTEAFF.

The V call is TRBV5-6, the J call TRBJ2-5; no clear D gene. Per the germline V gene, CDR1 is SGHDT and CDR2 is YYEEEE. V was trimmed by 5 bases and J by 3 bases, leaving 11 bases between them. The CDR3 has 13 amino acids. CDR3 sequence reads: CASSYEQKETQYF. For the CDR3, the DNA is TGTGCCAGCAGTTACGAACAGAAAGAGACCCAGTACTTC. The complete variable domain, with remaining parts taken from reference TRBV5-6 and TRBJ2-5, reads DAGVTQSPTHLIKTRGQQVTLRCSPKSGHDTVSWYQQALGQGPQFIFQYYEEEERQRGNFPDRFSGHQFPNYSSELNVNALLLGDSALYLCASSYEQKETQYFGPGTRLLVL.

The chain carries TRBV27 and TRBJ1-6; D remains unclear. Between the trimmed V and J ends, which lost 0 bases and 4 bases, there was a span of 10 bases. Germline CDR1 is MNHEY and CDR2 is SMNVEV (reference sequence). The CDR3 sequence is 16 residues long. This CDR3 is CASSLSTDGYNSPLHF. Written as DNA, the CDR3 is TGTGCCAGCAGTTTATCGACCGACGGATATAATTCACCCCTCCACTTT.

The chain couples TRBV19 to TRBJ1-5; no reliable D call. This CDR3 is 14 amino acids long. The germline gives CDR1 LNHDA, CDR2 SQIVND (reference sequence). The V end lost 1 base, the J end lost 9 bases, and 13 bases lay between the germline ends. In DNA, the CDR3 is TGTGCCAGTAGTATAGTTGCCCTCAACGCGCCCCAGCATTTT. Its protein product is CASSIVALNAPQHF.

The chain joins TRBV4-3 to TRBJ2-2; D possibly corresponds to TRBD1 (5 bases). Germline-derived CDR1 and CDR2 are LGHNA and YSLEER. V was clipped by 4 bases and J by 1 base, with 13 bases between them. The CDR3 contains 16 residues. The CDR3 DNA reads as TGCGCCAGCAGCCCAAAGACAGCAATGAACACCGGGGAGCTGTTTTTT. It codes for CASSPKTAMNTGELFF.

The V call is TRBV7-9, the J call TRBJ2-1, with D hard to call. The CDR3 runs 13 residues. Germline lookup yields CDR1 SEHNR and CDR2 FQNEAQ (reference sequence). Between the trimmed V and J ends, which lost 3 bases and 4 bases, there was a span of 7 bases. The CDR3 protein is CASSLVRYNEQFF. The CDR3 DNA reads TGTGCCAGCAGCTTGGTCAGATACAATGAGCAGTTCTTC.

This chain uses TRBV7-2 with TRBJ2-5, with D possibly TRBD2 on 5 matching bases. V dropped 1 base and J dropped 3 bases, with 18 bases sitting between them. This CDR3 has 17 amino acids. The V gene's germline CDR1 is SGHTA and CDR2 FQGNSA. The CDR3 nucleotides read TGTGCCAGCAGCTTAGAAGGGTTCTGGACTGCAAAAGAGACCCAGTACTTC. Translating it yields CASSLEGFWTAKETQYF.

The J gene is TRBJ2-1, the V gene TRBV7-8, with D maybe TRBD2 (7 bases). Germline CDR1 reads SGHVS; CDR2 reads FQNEAQ. V was shortened by 3 bases and J by 2 bases, with 11 bases between the two germline ends. The CDR3 runs to 15 residues. The CDR3 loop reads CASSFGRGPYNEQFF. The CDR3 region has the DNA TGTGCCAGCAGCTTTGGGCGGGGGCCCTACAATGAGCAGTTCTTC.

The rearrangement joins TRBV27 to TRBJ1-2, with a possible D match to TRBD1 (6 bases). The V end lost 5 bases, the J end lost 6 bases, and 13 bases lay between the germline ends. The CDR3 has 13 amino acids. CDR1 MNHEY and CDR2 SMNVEV come from the germline V gene (reference sequence). The CDR3 sequence: CASSQGSLDGYTF. CDR3 nucleotide sequence: TGTGCCAGCAGTCAGGGGAGTTTAGATGGCTACACCTTC.

The table lists this clone with a count of one. The chain combines TRBV10-3 with TRBJ1-3, with TRBD1 matching 7 bases. The CDR3 sequence is 11 residues long. The V and J ends lost 6 bases and 7 bases, in that order; junction bases with no gene match: 0. Germline values: CDR1 ENHRY, CDR2 SYGVKD. In DNA, the CDR3 is TGTGCCATCAGACAGGGGAACACCATATATTTT. This codes for CAIRQGNTIYF.

The genes are TRBV27 and TRBJ1-2; TRBD1 matches 8 bases. V shed 6 bases, J shed 4 bases, and the junction held 10 bases outside the gene matches. Germline V lookup: CDR1 MNHEY, CDR2 SMNVEV (reference sequence). This CDR3 comprises 15 residues. The CDR3 here is CASSPGQGSIYGYTF. The DNA for the CDR3 is TGTGCCAGCAGCCCCGGACAGGGATCGATCTATGGCTACACCTTC.

This chain links TRBV9 with TRBJ1-1, with D perhaps TRBD1 (6 bases). Germline V CDR1 and CDR2: SGDLS, YYNGEE. The V and J ends lost 4 bases and 3 bases respectively, with 16 bases between them. The CDR3 has 15 amino acids. CDR3 loop: CASSQEGGPHTEAFF. The CDR3 DNA sequence: TGTGCCAGCAGCCAAGAGGGGGGGCCGCACACTGAAGCTTTCTTT.

CDR3 sequence: CASSFQPGQYYEQYF. In DNA, the CDR3 is TGTGCCAGCAGCTTCCAACCGGGACAGTACTACGAGCAGTACTTC. This chain connects TRBV7-7 to TRBJ2-7, with TRBD1 matching 7 bases. The trim removed 3 bases at V and 3 bases at J, leaving 8 bases unmatched. Germline V lookup: CDR1 SSHAT, CDR2 FNYEAQ (reference sequence). The length of the CDR3 is 15 residues.

Regarding this clone: The junction does not match germline at one end; this may be a read error. The chain couples TRBV7-9 to TRBJ2-1; TRBD1 agrees at 7 bases. Germline V CDR1 and CDR2: SEHNR, FQNEAQ (reference sequence). The CDR3 is 15 amino acids. The CDR3 region has the DNA TGTGCCAGCAGCTTAGAACCCCCTCCGACAGGGTCCTCGATCTTC. It codes for CASSLEPPPTGSSIF.

This clone occurred a few times. The rearrangement links TRBV10-3 to TRBJ1-1, with D tentatively TRBD1 (6 bases). Germline-derived CDR1 and CDR2 are ENHRY and SYGVKD. The V end lost 4 bases, the J end lost 0 bases, and 6 bases lay between the germline ends. This CDR3 spans 13 amino acids. The CDR3 nucleotides are TGTGCCATCAGTGCAGGGGTGAACACTGAAGCTTTCTTT. It encodes CAISAGVNTEAFF.

The chain uses TRBV11-3 and TRBJ2-2; TRBD2 matches at 7 bases. CDR3 length equals 15 residues. V shed 5 bases and J 2 bases; nucleotides not matched to a gene: 5. Germline V gives CDR1 SGHNT, CDR2 YENEEA. As DNA, the CDR3 is TGTGCCAGCAGCACCGGGACTACAAACACCGGGGAGCTGTTTTTT. Translation gives CASSTGTTNTGELFF. The full variable domain, with the rest looked up from reference TRBV11-3 and TRBJ2-2, is EAGVVQSPRYKIIEKKQPVAFWCNPISGHNTLYWYLQNLGQGPELLIRYENEEAVDDSQLPKDRFSAERLKGVDSTLKIQPAELGDSAVYLCASSTGTTNTGELFFGEGSRLTVL.

This clone was detected once. The chain employs TRBV6-1 and TRBJ2-1; D is unclear. The germline gives CDR1 MNHNS, CDR2 SASEGT. The CDR3 extends over 16 amino acids. Trimming took off 3 bases at V and 0 bases at J, with 12 bases between the two ends. This chain's CDR3 is CASSEGTYSSYNEQFF. DNA of the CDR3: TGTGCCAGCAGTGAGGGCACCTACAGCTCCTACAATGAGCAGTTCTTC.

This chain joins TRBV27 and TRBJ2-2; no clear D. The CDR3 loop spans 12 amino acids. Germline-derived CDR1 and CDR2 are MNHEY and SMNVEV (reference sequence). V lost 3 bases and J 5 bases, leaving 4 bases between the germline ends. Here the CDR3 DNA reads TGTGCCAGCAGTTTTCTAACCGGGGAGCTGTTTTTT. Translation: CASSFLTGELFF.

This clone has a handful of counts. This sequence joins TRBV4-1 and TRBJ1-4; 7 positions agree with TRBD1. There are 16 residues in the CDR3. Trimming removed 1 base from V and 7 bases from J; junction bases left unmatched: 9. CDR1 MGHRA and CDR2 YSYEKL come from the germline V gene. The chain's CDR3 is CASSQGMTGFTEKLFF. The CDR3 DNA reads TGCGCCAGCAGCCAAGGCATGACAGGGTTTACTGAAAAACTGTTTTTT.

The rearrangement joins TRBV27 to TRBJ1-2, with D possibly TRBD1 on 6 matching bases. This CDR3 is 14 amino acids long. V lost 4 bases to trimming and J lost 3 bases, with 12 bases between them. Germline-derived CDR1 and CDR2 are MNHEY and SMNVEV (reference sequence). DNA for the CDR3: TGTGCCAGCAGTTGGTCCCCAGGGGACTATGGCTACACCTTC. Translation: CASSWSPGDYGYTF.

The rearrangement uses TRBV10-3 and TRBJ1-6, with 10 bases identical to TRBD1. Germline lookup yields CDR1 ENHRY and CDR2 SYGVKD. CDR3 size: 15 residues. Trimming took 8 bases from V and 7 from J; bases not matched to a gene: 8. CDR3 DNA sequence: TGTGCCATCCCCCCGACAGGGGGCGTGAATTCACCCCTCCACTTT. Amino acid sequence: CAIPPTGGVNSPLHF.

This clone was seen only once. This chain uses TRBV9 with TRBJ2-3; 13 bases map to TRBD2. Trimming removed 3 bases from V and 10 bases from J; junction bases left unmatched: 11. This CDR3 spans 16 amino acids. In germline, CDR1 is SGDLS, CDR2 YYNGEE. The DNA of the CDR3 is TGTGCCAGCAGCGACACTAGCGGGGGGGCTCTGGAGCCGCAGTATTTT. Encoded protein: CASSDTSGGALEPQYF.

The rearrangement joins TRBV27 to TRBJ2-7, with a weak D call TRBD1 (6 bases). The V gene's germline CDR1 is MNHEY and CDR2 SMNVEV (reference sequence). The CDR3 contains 14 residues. V lost 2 bases to trimming and J lost 2 bases, with 10 bases between them. The CDR3 coding sequence is TGTGCCAGCAGTTTAGGGGGCCGACCCTACGAGCAGTACTTC. Translation: CASSLGGRPYEQYF.

The count of this clone is one. The gene calls are TRBV7-9 and TRBJ2-2, with a possible D match to TRBD2 (5 bases). Between the trimmed V and J ends, which lost 6 bases and 4 bases, there was a span of 15 bases. Germline-derived CDR1 and CDR2 are SEHNR and FQNEAQ (reference sequence). The CDR3 runs to 15 residues. The CDR3 loop reads CASSWMRASTGELFF. Written as DNA, the CDR3 is TGTGCCAGCAGTTGGATGAGGGCGAGCACCGGGGAGCTGTTTTTT.

This sequence joins TRBV7-6 and TRBJ2-7; no clear D gene. Trimming pared 0 bases from V and 2 bases from J, leaving 8 bases between. CDR3 length: 14 amino acids. Per germline, CDR1 SGHVS and CDR2 FNYEAQ. The CDR3 sequence: CASSLAVSPYEQYF. The DNA of the CDR3 is TGTGCCAGCAGCTTAGCAGTCAGCCCCTACGAGCAGTACTTC.